The 30 T cell receptor beta chains given below trace back to one sample, sequenced in a study of T cell clones after liver transplantation. Method: immunoSEQ multiplex PCR; TCRdb's copy keeps in-frame clones and lacks some. Here the sample spans about 99,000 clones, approximately 78% being singletons. The specimen was CD4+ T cells from blood, collected before liver transplant. Every receptor here comes from a human donor who received a liver transplant.

CDR3 bases: TGTGCCACCCGGCCTAGCGGGAACAGGGCTGAGCAGTTCTTC. Protein: CATRPSGNRAEQFF. This chain connects TRBV28 to TRBJ2-1; 9 bases map to TRBD2. CDR3 length: 14 residues. Unmatched junction bases numbered 13, after V lost 10 bases and J lost 9 bases. Germline-derived CDR1 and CDR2 are MDHEN and SYDVKM.

This rearrangement joins TRBV15 to TRBJ1-1; TRBD1 matches at 8 bases. This CDR3 comprises 13 residues. V lost 7 bases and J lost 3; bases outside the gene matches: 4. Germline CDR1 and CDR2: LNHNV and YYDKDF (reference sequence). CDR3 in DNA: TGTGCCACCACTCAGGGGGCGGACACTGAAGCTTTCTTT. Translation: CATTQGADTEAFF.

The chain has TRBV18 and TRBJ2-7, with D perhaps being TRBD1 or TRBD2 (6 bases each). Germline CDR1 is KGHSH and CDR2 is LQKENI. The CDR3 has 14 residues. V was cut by 0 bases and J by 6 bases, with 12 bases left in between. The CDR3 coding sequence is TGTGCCAGCTCACCACCTCTCAGGGGAGGCGAGCAGTACTTC. This encodes CASSPPLRGGEQYF.

This rearrangement joins TRBV13 to TRBJ2-4, with TRBD2 identical over 11 bases. Germline CDR1 is PRHDT and CDR2 is FYEKMQ (reference sequence). The CDR3 contains 17 residues. Losses at the gene ends were 5 bases for V and 3 bases for J; bases not matched to a gene: 9. Written as DNA, the CDR3 is TGTGCCAGCAGCCCCCGACTAGCGGGGTATGACAAAAACATTCAGTACTTC. Its translation: CASSPRLAGYDKNIQYF. The full variable domain, completed using reference TRBV13 and TRBJ2-4, is AAGVIQSPRHLIKEKRETATLKCYPIPRHDTVYWYQQGPGQDPQFLISFYEKMQSDKGSIPDRFSAQQFSDYHSELNMSSLELGDSALYFCASSPRLAGYDKNIQYFGAGTRLSVL.

Comment on this clone: The sample holds other DNA sequences that translate to the same CDR3. The chain is built from TRBV29-1 and TRBJ2-5, with D perhaps TRBD1 (8 bases). Germline assignment: CDR1 SQVTM and CDR2 ANQGSEA. This CDR3 has 13 amino acids. Between the trimmed V and J ends, which lost 6 bases and 2 bases, there was a span of 13 bases. CDR3 DNA sequence: TGCAGCGTGGGAGGGACAGGACAAGAGACCCAGTACTTC. Translation: CSVGGTGQETQYF.

This clone was picked up one time. V usage is TRBV27 and J usage is TRBJ2-5; 7 bases align to TRBD1. Per germline, CDR1 MNHEY and CDR2 SMNVEV (reference sequence). After removal of 5 bases from V and 1 base from J, the junction contained 7 bases not matched to a gene. The CDR3 is 15 amino acids. This chain's CDR3 is CASSPLTGPQETQYF. Here the CDR3 DNA reads TGTGCCAGCAGTCCCTTGACAGGGCCCCAAGAGACCCAGTACTTC.

Concerning this clone itself: Other DNA sequences of this sample code for an identical CDR3. The chain carries TRBV5-1 and TRBJ2-7, with 7 bases fitting TRBD1. Germline V lookup: CDR1 SGHRS, CDR2 YFSETQ. V dropped 0 bases and J dropped 3; count of bases not matched to a gene: 3. This CDR3 is built from 14 residues. This chain's CDR3 is CASSLGQGFYEQYF. The CDR3 nucleotides are TGCGCCAGCAGCTTGGGACAGGGATTCTACGAGCAGTACTTC.

The V gene is TRBV4-3, the J gene TRBJ1-6; D ambiguous. The CDR3 has 15 residues. Germline CDR1 and CDR2: LGHNA and YSLEER. V lost 4 bases to trimming and J lost 5 bases, with 12 bases between them. The CDR3 is CASSLSFGDNSPLHF. The CDR3 DNA follows: TGCGCCAGCAGCCTTTCCTTCGGGGATAATTCACCCCTCCACTTT.

This chain links TRBV28 with TRBJ2-1; 9 positions match TRBD1. The length of the CDR3 is 16 residues. Germline V gene sequence: CDR1 MDHEN, CDR2 SYDVKM. The V gene end was trimmed by 7 bases and the J gene end by 11 bases; junction bases not matched to a gene: 18. The CDR3 DNA is TGTGCCAGCACCCCCCCGGGGACAGGGTCGAAGGCGAAGCAGTTCTTC. Translated: CASTPPGTGSKAKQFF.

The chain links TRBV19 to TRBJ2-7; D ambiguous. Germline CDR1 is LNHDA and CDR2 is SQIVND (reference sequence). The CDR3 runs 14 residues. The V end lost 3 bases, the J end lost 2 bases, and 11 bases lay between the germline ends. For the CDR3, the DNA is TGTGCCAGTAGTATCTCGAGCGCTACCTACGAGCAGTACTTC. Translation gives CASSISSATYEQYF.

V and J are TRBV5-1 and TRBJ2-5, with a weak D call TRBD2 (5 bases). The V gene's germline CDR1 is SGHRS and CDR2 YFSETQ. Between the trimmed V and J ends, which lost 0 bases and 4 bases, there was a span of 10 bases. The CDR3 is 14 amino acids. The CDR3 protein is CASSLESGLETQYF. The CDR3 DNA follows: TGCGCCAGCAGCTTGGAGTCGGGATTAGAGACCCAGTACTTC.

This chain connects TRBV6-5 to TRBJ2-5; D gene ambiguous. The germline V gene encodes CDR1 MNHEY and CDR2 SVGAGI. V dropped 8 bases and J dropped 4 bases, with 8 bases sitting between them. This CDR3 region has 11 residues. CDR3 nucleotide sequence: TGTGCCAGCTCTAGGACAGAGACCCAGTACTTC. This sequence encodes CASSRTETQYF.

This clone has more than one count but fewer than ten. This chain connects TRBV28 to TRBJ1-1; no clear D. Germline CDR1 reads MDHEN; CDR2 reads SYDVKM. The CDR3 loop spans 13 amino acids. The ends were cut back, 3 bases at V and 3 bases at J, with 8 bases in the middle. CDR3 protein: CASSFGDDTEAFF. The CDR3 nucleotides read TGTGCCAGCAGTTTTGGGGATGACACTGAAGCTTTCTTT.

The chain recombines TRBV18 with TRBJ2-3, with 12 nucleotides matching TRBD2. With 3 bases clipped from V and 6 bases from J, the junction kept 4 bases outside the gene matches. Germline CDR1 KGHSH, CDR2 LQKENI. The CDR3 spans 15 residues. CDR3 nucleotide sequence: TGTGCCAGCTCACCGACTAGCGGGAGAAAGGATACGCAGTATTTT. The encoded protein is CASSPTSGRKDTQYF.

This clone was found a few times. This rearrangement joins TRBV5-6 to TRBJ2-5; D is uncertain. This CDR3 spans 14 amino acids. V was trimmed by 2 bases and J by 3 bases, leaving 11 bases between them. Germline CDR1 and CDR2: SGHDT and YYEEEE. The chain's CDR3 is CASSFDGRKETQYF. CDR3 in DNA: TGTGCCAGCAGCTTCGACGGCCGCAAAGAGACCCAGTACTTC.

This rearrangement joins TRBV6-6 to TRBJ1-5; 8 bases are shared with TRBD1. The CDR3 consists of 16 residues. CDR1 is MNHNY, CDR2 SVGAGI, per germline (reference sequence). V gave up 5 bases and J gave up 7 bases; unmatched junction bases: 13. The CDR3 bases are TGTGCCAGCAGTGCCGTTCAGGGGGCGCTTCTCCAGCCCCAGCATTTT. It translates to CASSAVQGALLQPQHF.

The chain combines TRBV28 with TRBJ1-2; D remains unclear. The germline V and J ends were trimmed by 9 bases and 2 bases, with 10 bases remaining between them. This CDR3 contains 12 residues. CDR1 and CDR2 from the germline V gene are MDHEN and SYDVKM. CDR3 protein: CASRSGNYGYTF. The DNA for the CDR3 is TGTGCCAGTAGATCAGGAAACTATGGCTACACCTTC.

This chain uses TRBV7-8 with TRBJ2-3, with TRBD2 matching 8 bases. The ends lost 7 bases at V and 1 base at J; junction bases unmatched: 10. CDR1 is SGHVS, CDR2 FQNEAQ, per germline. The CDR3 spans 16 residues. CDR3 coding DNA: TGTGCCAGCACCTCGGGAGGGCAAATCGGCACAGATACGCAGTATTTT. Its translation is CASTSGGQIGTDTQYF.

V gene TRBV7-9 combines with J gene TRBJ2-3; 10 positions agree with TRBD2. CDR1 and CDR2 from the germline V gene are SEHNR and FQNEAQ (reference sequence). This CDR3 region has 17 residues. V shed 2 bases, J shed 1 base, and the junction held 6 bases outside the gene matches. Here the CDR3 reads CASSLRSSGGRTDTQYF. Written as DNA, the CDR3 is TGTGCCAGCAGCTTACGTTCTAGCGGGGGACGCACAGATACGCAGTATTTT.

In this sample, this clone turned up a few times. The V and J genes are TRBV12-5 and TRBJ2-7; 8 bases match TRBD1. CDR1 and CDR2 (germline): LGHNT, FRNRAP. The V and J ends lost 6 bases and 4 bases, in that order; junction bases with no gene match: 5. The CDR3 has 13 residues. The CDR3, as DNA: TGTGCTAGTGGACAAGGACAGGGTTACGAGCAGTACTTC. The encoded protein is CASGQGQGYEQYF. The complete variable domain, with remaining parts taken from reference TRBV12-5 and TRBJ2-7, reads DARVTQTPRHKVTEMGQEVTMRCQPILGHNTVFWYRQTMMQGLELLAYFRNRAPLDDSGMPKDRFSAEMPDATLATLKIQPSEPRDSAVYFCASGQGQGYEQYFGPGTRLTVT.

This clone appeared once. J is TRBJ1-3 and V is TRBV28; D possibly corresponds to TRBD1 (5 bases). The germline V and J ends were trimmed by 8 bases and 0 bases, with 11 bases remaining between them. The CDR3 has 14 amino acids. CDR1 is MDHEN, CDR2 SYDVKM, per germline. CDR3 DNA sequence: TGTGCCAGCGTTTCGGGGGGCTCTGGAAACACCATATATTTT. Residues: CASVSGGSGNTIYF.

The V and J genes are TRBV28 and TRBJ1-3; tentatively, D is TRBD1 (6 bases). Trimming shortened V by 2 bases and J by 1 base, and 6 bases separated the two germline ends. Germline-derived CDR1 and CDR2 are MDHEN and SYDVKM. The CDR3 spans 14 residues. The CDR3 DNA is TGTGCCAGCAGTTTACAGGGGTCTGGAAACACCATATATTTT. Protein: CASSLQGSGNTIYF.

Only a few counts were recorded for this clone. V gene TRBV6-5 combines with J gene TRBJ1-2; weak D call: TRBD1 (6 bases). The CDR3 runs to 14 residues. V was trimmed by 6 bases and J by 5 bases, leaving 16 bases between them. Germline V CDR1 and CDR2: MNHEY, SVGAGI. The CDR3 sequence is CASSYKGVAYGYTF. The CDR3 DNA is TGTGCCAGCAGCTACAAGGGGGTCGCGTATGGCTACACCTTC.

J is TRBJ1-4 and V is TRBV15, with D uncertain. From germline, CDR1 is LNHNV and CDR2 YYDKDF (reference sequence). The V end was cut by 11 bases, the J end by 1 base, with 11 bases between. The length of the CDR3 is 13 residues. The CDR3 DNA sequence: TGTGCCCTTCTCTGGGGAACTAATGAAAAACTGTTTTTT. Encoded protein: CALLWGTNEKLFF.

This chain links TRBV4-2 with TRBJ1-1; D gene ambiguous. The CDR3 is 18 residues long. In germline, CDR1 is LGHNA, CDR2 YNFKEQ. V was clipped by 0 bases and J by 4 bases, with 21 bases between them. The CDR3 region is CASSQEGGGRAVSTEAFF. CDR3 DNA: TGTGCCAGCAGCCAAGAAGGAGGAGGAAGGGCAGTATCCACTGAAGCTTTCTTT.

The V call is TRBV27, the J call TRBJ1-6, with 7 bases aligning to TRBD1. Per the germline V gene, CDR1 is MNHEY and CDR2 is SMNVEV (reference sequence). The CDR3 has 17 residues. V lost 7 bases and J lost 6; bases outside the gene matches: 15. DNA of the CDR3: TGTGCCAGCACGAGGAACAGGGGAGGGGGGTTTAATTCACCCCTCCACTTT. It translates to CASTRNRGGGFNSPLHF.

V and J are TRBV28 and TRBJ1-2, with D hard to call. This CDR3 has 11 residues. Trimming took off 7 bases at V and 2 bases at J, with 5 bases between the two ends. Germline V lookup: CDR1 MDHEN, CDR2 SYDVKM. The CDR3 DNA follows: TGTGCCAGCAAGGAAAACTATGGCTACACCTTC. Its protein product is CASKENYGYTF.

The V call is TRBV15, the J call TRBJ2-7; 8 bases map to TRBD1. Germline V gene data show CDR1 as LNHNV and CDR2 as YYDKDF (reference sequence). This CDR3 has 15 amino acids. V shed 2 bases, J shed 5 bases, and the junction held 8 bases outside the gene matches. CDR3 residues: CATSRPRGRGNEQYF. CDR3 DNA: TGTGCCACCAGCAGACCCAGGGGGCGCGGGAACGAGCAGTACTTC.

The V gene is TRBV5-6, the J gene TRBJ1-2, with 8 positions matching TRBD1. Germline CDR1 and CDR2: SGHDT and YYEEEE. The trim removed 4 bases at V and 5 bases at J, leaving 4 bases unmatched. CDR3 size: 13 residues. The CDR3 here is CASSRGQAYGYTF. Written as DNA, the CDR3 is TGTGCCAGCAGCAGGGGACAGGCTTATGGCTACACCTTC.

The chain uses TRBV4-1 and TRBJ1-1; no clear D gene. This CDR3 has 15 residues. Looked up from germline, CDR1 is MGHRA and CDR2 is YSYEKL. The ends were cut back, 0 bases at V and 1 base at J, with 9 bases in the middle. CDR3 loop: CASSQDDFRNTEAFF. In nucleotides, the CDR3 is TGCGCCAGCAGCCAAGATGACTTTCGGAACACTGAAGCTTTCTTT.